These T cell receptor beta chains were read from a single sample in a study of blood T cell repertoires in COVID-19. TCRdb's table, derived via immunoSEQ multiplex PCR, lists solely in-frame clones and lacks some. The table records roughly 41,000 clones, 75% to 90% of them present only once. What was sequenced was peripheral blood. These receptors all come from a human donor in a cohort sampled during active COVID-19. The donor label of this sample is uncertain. CDR3s include the opening cysteine and the closing phenylalanine or tryptophan. The order of the fields is V gene, J gene, clone size, D gene, CDR3 protein, CDR3 DNA. D genes are given only for firm matches. Size is stated for part of the rows, as once, few or many counts, or as a class when the clone is expanded.

V gene: TRBV18; J gene: TRBJ2-2; clone size: .; D gene: TRBD1; CDR3 protein: CASSPRQGAAGELFF; CDR3 DNA: TGTGCCAGCTCACCACGGCAGGGGGCGGCCGGGGAGCTGTTTTTT
V gene: TRBV10-3; J gene: TRBJ2-7; clone size: .; D gene: TRBD2; CDR3 protein: CAISEPGLAGGSSSYEQYF; CDR3 DNA: TGTGCCATCAGTGAGCCCGGACTAGCGGGGGGCAGTAGCTCCTACGAGCAGTACTTC
V gene: TRBV7-2; J gene: TRBJ2-3; clone size: .; D gene: TRBD2; CDR3 protein: CASSLRLAGPTDTQYF; CDR3 DNA: TGTGCCAGCAGTTTAAGACTAGCGGGGCCCACAGATACGCAGTATTTT
V gene: TRBV6-4; J gene: TRBJ2-7; clone size: .; D gene: .; CDR3 protein: CASSDDLAEYEQYF; CDR3 DNA: TGTGCCAGCAGTGACGACTTGGCAGAATACGAGCAGTACTTC
V gene: TRBV3-1/TRBV3-2; J gene: TRBJ1-2; clone size: .; D gene: .; CDR3 protein: CASSQAGNYGYTF; CDR3 DNA: TGTGCCAGCAGCCAAGCCGGGAACTATGGCTACACCTTC
V gene: TRBV7-3; J gene: TRBJ1-2; clone size: .; D gene: TRBD1; CDR3 protein: CASSLGTGGVANYGYTF; CDR3 DNA: TGTGCCAGCAGCCTCGGGACAGGGGGCGTAGCTAACTATGGCTACACCTTC
V gene: TRBV4-3; J gene: TRBJ1-6; clone size: .; D gene: .; CDR3 protein: CASNLKGVYNSPLHF; CDR3 DNA: TGCGCCAGCAATCTTAAGGGAGTCTATAATTCACCCCTCCACTTT
V gene: TRBV3-1/TRBV3-2; J gene: TRBJ2-2; clone size: .; D gene: TRBD2; CDR3 protein: CASSPSGGWHTGELFF; CDR3 DNA: TGTGCCAGCAGCCCGAGCGGGGGCTGGCACACCGGGGAGCTGTTTTTT
V gene: TRBV7-8; J gene: TRBJ1-1; clone size: .; D gene: TRBD1; CDR3 protein: CASSFDRGGLGEAFF; CDR3 DNA: TGTGCCAGCAGCTTTGACAGGGGGGGATTAGGCGAAGCTTTCTTT
V gene: TRBV27; J gene: TRBJ2-7; clone size: .; D gene: .; CDR3 protein: CASSAERTASYEQYF; CDR3 DNA: TGTGCCAGCAGTGCCGAACGGACAGCCTCCTACGAGCAGTACTTC
V gene: TRBV27; J gene: TRBJ1-3; clone size: .; D gene: .; CDR3 protein: CASSLGHGDTGNTIYF; CDR3 DNA: TGTGCCAGCAGTCTCGGCCACGGGGACACTGGAAACACCATATATTTT
V gene: TRBV3-1/TRBV3-2; J gene: TRBJ1-4; clone size: .; D gene: TRBD1; CDR3 protein: CAITGTGNEKLFF; CDR3 DNA: TGTGCCATTACCGGGACAGGGAATGAAAAACTGTTTTTT
V gene: TRBV21-1; J gene: TRBJ1-6; clone size: once; D gene: .; CDR3 protein: CASSKVDREGGPRNSPLHF; CDR3 DNA: TGTGCCAGCAGCAAAGTGGACCGGGAGGGGGGGCCTAGAAATTCACCCCTCCACTTT
V gene: TRBV12-3/TRBV12-4; J gene: TRBJ1-2; clone size: .; D gene: TRBD1; CDR3 protein: CAASRDRGSGYTF; CDR3 DNA: TGTGCCGCCAGCCGGGACAGGGGGTCTGGCTACACCTTC
V gene: TRBV7-2; J gene: TRBJ1-2; clone size: few; D gene: .; CDR3 protein: CASSLYTNGYTF; CDR3 DNA: TGTGCCAGCAGCTTATACACGAATGGCTACACCTTC
V gene: TRBV5-1; J gene: TRBJ2-7; clone size: .; D gene: .; CDR3 protein: CASSLSPGQNYEQYF; CDR3 DNA: TGCGCCAGCAGCTTGTCCCCCGGACAGAACTACGAGCAGTACTTC
V gene: TRBV3-1/TRBV3-2; J gene: TRBJ1-1; clone size: .; D gene: .; CDR3 protein: CASSQVGGDTEAFF; CDR3 DNA: TGTGCCAGCAGCCAAGTCGGGGGTGACACTGAAGCTTTCTTT
V gene: TRBV7-9; J gene: TRBJ1-3; clone size: .; D gene: .; CDR3 protein: CASSPGQYSGNTIYF; CDR3 DNA: TGTGCCAGCAGCCCAGGACAGTACTCTGGAAACACCATATATTTT
V gene: TRBV5-1; J gene: TRBJ2-1; clone size: .; D gene: TRBD1; CDR3 protein: CASSSGQGLGDEQFF; CDR3 DNA: TGCGCCAGCAGCTCGGGACAGGGTCTCGGCGATGAGCAGTTCTTC
V gene: TRBV5-1; J gene: TRBJ1-1; clone size: .; D gene: .; CDR3 protein: CASRLGYTDRNTEAFF; CDR3 DNA: TGCGCCAGCAGGTTGGGGTACACAGACCGGAACACTGAAGCTTTCTTT
V gene: TRBV18; J gene: TRBJ1-1; clone size: .; D gene: .; CDR3 protein: CASSPKLGGDVAAFF; CDR3 DNA: TGTGCCAGCTCACCAAAGCTCGGGGGAGATGTTGCAGCTTTCTTT
V gene: TRBV14; J gene: TRBJ1-5; clone size: .; D gene: .; CDR3 protein: CASSQNVQGPQHF; CDR3 DNA: TGTGCCAGCAGCCAAAACGTACAGGGGCCCCAGCATTTT
V gene: TRBV7-2; J gene: TRBJ2-3; clone size: .; D gene: TRBD1; CDR3 protein: CASRRDRGTDTQYF; CDR3 DNA: TGTGCCAGCCGCAGGGACAGGGGCACAGATACGCAGTATTTT
V gene: TRBV6-5; J gene: TRBJ1-6; clone size: few; D gene: .; CDR3 protein: CATGRGAGNDSPLHF; CDR3 DNA: TGTGCCACAGGGAGGGGTGCAGGGAATGATTCACCCCTCCACTTT
V gene: TRBV6-5; J gene: TRBJ2-7; clone size: once; D gene: .; CDR3 protein: CASNRGRQYEQYF; CDR3 DNA: TGTGCCTCTAATAGGGGCAGACAGTACGAGCAGTACTTC
V gene: TRBV12-3/TRBV12-4; J gene: TRBJ1-1; clone size: .; D gene: .; CDR3 protein: CASSPSTGSEAFF; CDR3 DNA: TGTGCCAGCAGTCCAAGCACAGGGTCTGAAGCTTTCTTT
V gene: TRBV11-2; J gene: TRBJ2-1; clone size: large; D gene: TRBD2; CDR3 protein: CASNLLAGGIEQFF; CDR3 DNA: TGTGCCAGCAACCTCCTAGCGGGGGGAATTGAGCAGTTCTTC
V gene: TRBV27; J gene: TRBJ1-5; clone size: .; D gene: .; CDR3 protein: CASSLGGVLRSPSNQPQHF; CDR3 DNA: TGTGCCAGCAGTTTAGGGGGGGTCCTTCGGTCCCCTTCTAATCAGCCCCAGCATTTT
V gene: TRBV3-1/TRBV3-2; J gene: TRBJ2-7; clone size: .; D gene: .; CDR3 protein: CASSQHNFLDEQYF; CDR3 DNA: TGTGCCAGCAGTCAACACAATTTCCTTGACGAGCAGTACTTC
V gene: TRBV5-1; J gene: TRBJ2-2; clone size: once; D gene: .; CDR3 protein: CASRPAPNTGELFF; CDR3 DNA: TGCGCCAGCAGACCCGCGCCCAACACCGGGGAGCTGTTTTTT
V gene: TRBV27; J gene: TRBJ2-7; clone size: .; D gene: .; CDR3 protein: CASSFKPQGYEQYF; CDR3 DNA: TGTGCCAGCAGTTTCAAGCCACAGGGTTACGAGCAGTACTTC
V gene: TRBV4-3; J gene: TRBJ1-2; clone size: .; D gene: .; CDR3 protein: CASSQEGTANYGYTF; CDR3 DNA: TGCGCCAGCAGCCAAGAAGGAACAGCTAACTATGGCTACACCTTC
V gene: TRBV5-1; J gene: TRBJ2-1; clone size: .; D gene: TRBD2; CDR3 protein: CASTAGGGARNEQFF; CDR3 DNA: TGCGCCAGCACTGCCGGCGGGGGGGCCCGCAATGAGCAGTTCTTC
V gene: TRBV5-6; J gene: TRBJ2-7; clone size: .; D gene: .; CDR3 protein: CASSEDFYEQYF; CDR3 DNA: TGTGCCAGCAGCGAGGATTTCTACGAGCAGTACTTC
V gene: TRBV3-1/TRBV3-2; J gene: TRBJ1-1; clone size: .; D gene: TRBD1; CDR3 protein: CASSPSRGQGNTEAFF; CDR3 DNA: TGTGCCAGCAGCCCCTCACGGGGACAGGGCAACACTGAAGCTTTCTTT
V gene: TRBV27; J gene: TRBJ1-3; clone size: .; D gene: .; CDR3 protein: CASSLGGAGNTIYF; CDR3 DNA: TGTGCCAGCAGTTTAGGGGGGGCGGGAAACACCATATATTTT
V gene: TRBV7-9; J gene: TRBJ2-7; clone size: .; D gene: .; CDR3 protein: CASSSPEGAHLGQYF; CDR3 DNA: TGTGCCAGCAGCTCCCCGGAGGGGGCGCATTTAGGGCAGTACTTC
V gene: TRBV5-1; J gene: TRBJ2-7; clone size: .; D gene: .; CDR3 protein: CASSLTGLIEQYF; CDR3 DNA: TGCGCCAGCAGCTTAACAGGATTAATCGAGCAGTACTTC
V gene: TRBV2; J gene: TRBJ1-2; clone size: .; D gene: TRBD1; CDR3 protein: CASSEEQGAYGYTF; CDR3 DNA: TGTGCCAGCAGTGAGGAACAGGGGGCATATGGCTACACCTTC
V gene: TRBV19; J gene: TRBJ1-5; clone size: .; D gene: TRBD1; CDR3 protein: CASSITGQRFKTSNQPQHF; CDR3 DNA: TGTGCCAGTAGTATCACGGGACAGCGATTTAAAACGAGCAATCAGCCCCAGCATTTT
V gene: TRBV6-6; J gene: TRBJ2-7; clone size: .; D gene: .; CDR3 protein: CASSRTGSSYEQYF; CDR3 DNA: TGTGCCAGCAGCCGCACCGGGTCCTCCTACGAGCAGTACTTC
V gene: TRBV7-8; J gene: TRBJ2-1; clone size: .; D gene: TRBD2; CDR3 protein: CASSTKTGLAYNEQFF; CDR3 DNA: TGTGCCAGCAGCACTAAGACTGGACTAGCGTACAATGAGCAGTTCTTC